This T cell receptor beta chain is drawn from a study of identical twins. This clonotype was found many times. Antigen specificity is unknown. CDR3 size: 15 residues. V dropped 1 base and J dropped 3; count of bases not matched to a gene: 5. Overall study results and limits: The more abundant beta clonotypes in cord blood had fewer insertions, and memory repertoires did not show this. Some out-of-frame alpha sequences were shared by twins, and these showed excess low generation probability.

A single record per CDR3 protein comes from TCRdb applying MiXCR to the 5' RACE reads. The sample yields roughly 630,000 distinct CDR3 sequences, roughly 6.6% seen once. Every sampled donor was Caucasian and healthy. These records were also assigned to another study, of yellow fever vaccine responses in identical twins. From that second work: A vaccine T cell response that seemed partly convergent and partly personalized was reported in twins.

The sequencing sample was made of PBMCs. The V call is TRBV12-3 or TRBV12-4, the J call TRBJ2-5; the match to TRBD2 covers 7 bases. The sequence derives from a woman under 30 in good health. The CDR3: CASSLGGTTKETQYF. Here the CDR3 DNA reads TGTGCCAGCAGTTTAGGCGGGACTACTAAAGAGACCCAGTACTTC.